The clone carrying this T cell receptor beta chain was seen only a few times. Its cognate antigen is unknown. PCR amplification relied on 60 Vbeta primers (plus 13 Jbeta primers). Clones were read by immunoSEQ multiplex PCR, and TCRdb kept only the in-frame ones, dropping some. The sample yields around 150,000 clones, over 80% seen once. V shed 3 bases, J shed 13 bases, and the junction held 15 bases outside the gene matches. CDR3 size: 14 residues. The germline gives CDR1 KGHSH, CDR2 LQKENI. The data derive from a study of cytomegalovirus exposure and HLA in healthy donors. Broader study findings: Some highly shared sequence variants likely arose as a pipeline artifact. Fewer N-insertions than the approximately 700-donor mean were reportedly shown by an Asian-associated ancestry cluster in a later analysis.

The sequencing sample was made of PBMCs. The TCR comes from a young woman in good health and CMV-seronegative. This chain connects TRBV18 to TRBJ2-7; 7 positions match TRBD1. The CDR3 DNA is TGTGCCAGCTCACCCGACAGGGTGCGGCGTTTGCTTTACTTC. Its protein product is CASSPDRVRRLLYF.